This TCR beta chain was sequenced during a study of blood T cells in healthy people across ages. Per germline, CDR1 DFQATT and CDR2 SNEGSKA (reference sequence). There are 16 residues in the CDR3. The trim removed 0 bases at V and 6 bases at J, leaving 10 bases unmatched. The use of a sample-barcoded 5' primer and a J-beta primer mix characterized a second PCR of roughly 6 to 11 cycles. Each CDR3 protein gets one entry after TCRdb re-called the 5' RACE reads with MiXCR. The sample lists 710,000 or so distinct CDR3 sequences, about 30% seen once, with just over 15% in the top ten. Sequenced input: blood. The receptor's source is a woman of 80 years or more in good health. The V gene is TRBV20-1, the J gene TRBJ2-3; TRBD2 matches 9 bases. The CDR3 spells CSARDPSGRLPDTQYF. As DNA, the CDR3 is TGCAGTGCTAGAGATCCCAGCGGGAGGTTACCGGATACGCAGTATTTT.